These 21 T cell receptor beta chains were sequenced from one sample in a study of blood T cell repertoires in COVID-19. Clones were read by immunoSEQ multiplex PCR, and TCRdb kept only the in-frame ones, dropping some. The sample lists 87,000 or so clones; 87% were seen once. Sequenced sample: peripheral blood. All receptors come from a human donor with acute or convalescent COVID-19. The donor label of this sample is uncertain.

The chain carries TRBV5-1 and TRBJ2-1, with 9 bases that match TRBD2. Germline CDR1 reads SGHRS; CDR2 reads YFSETQ. The CDR3 consists of 14 residues. J was trimmed by 12 bases and V by 4 bases; bases with no gene match: 11. As DNA, the CDR3 is TGCGCCAGCAGCCCTGGGACTAGCCTCTTGGGGCAGTTCTTC. As protein: CASSPGTSLLGQFF.

J is TRBJ2-3 and V is TRBV6-5; D is possibly TRBD2 (5 bases). The CDR3 is 13 amino acids. V lost 4 bases and J lost 5, with 10 bases in between. Germline CDR1 and CDR2: MNHEY and SVGAGI. The CDR3 nucleotides read TGTGCCAGCAGTTGGACTGGACTAGATACGCAGTATTTT. Translated, it gives CASSWTGLDTQYF.

The chain carries TRBV2 and TRBJ1-5; 7 bases are shared with TRBD1. From germline, CDR1 is SNHLY and CDR2 FYNNEI. V shed 6 bases and J 5 bases; nucleotides not matched to a gene: 10. This CDR3 spans 15 amino acids. The CDR3 loop reads CASRPRTGADQPQHF. The CDR3 DNA reads as TGTGCCAGCAGGCCACGTACAGGGGCCGATCAGCCCCAGCATTTT.

The count of this clone is one. The chain carries TRBV28 and TRBJ1-6; no firm D call. Trimming removed 8 bases from V and 0 bases from J, with 11 bases in between. Germline V gives CDR1 MDHEN, CDR2 SYDVKM. This CDR3 has 15 residues. CDR3 sequence (DNA): TGTGCCAGCCTCGGTACCCGCTCCTATAATTCACCCCTCCACTTT. Protein product: CASLGTRSYNSPLHF.

V is TRBV7-2 and J is TRBJ2-3, with 8 bases fitting TRBD2. The CDR3 spans 18 residues. Trimming removed 0 bases from V and 1 base from J; junction bases left unmatched: 9. Germline V gene lookup returns CDR1 SGHTA and CDR2 FQGNSA. DNA of the CDR3: TGTGCCAGCAGCTTAGCGGCCGGGGGGGTTTTTGGCACAGATACGCAGTATTTT. It yields the protein CASSLAAGGVFGTDTQYF.

The rearrangement uses TRBV9 and TRBJ2-3, with 10 positions matching TRBD2. The junction had 9 bases not matched to a gene; V was cut back by 1 base and J by 1 base. The CDR3 has 18 amino acids. CDR1 is SGDLS, CDR2 YYNGEE, per germline. The CDR3 DNA reads TGTGCCAGCAGCGTATCGAGCGGGGGGGCTTTAGGCACAGATACGCAGTATTTT. Translated: CASSVSSGGALGTDTQYF.

The chain links TRBV21-1 to TRBJ1-4; the table assigns TRBD1, which was not confirmed against the DNA. TRBV21-1 is listed as a pseudogene. The CDR3 extends over 19 amino acids. As DNA, the CDR3 is TGTGCCAGCAGCATACCTTGCCGGGGACAGGGGGCAACTAATGAAAAACTGTTTTTT. Translating it yields CASSIPCRGQGATNEKLFF.

The genes are TRBV5-1 and TRBJ1-1; D call uncertain. V lost 6 bases and J lost 2, with 11 bases in between. Germline V gives CDR1 SGHRS, CDR2 YFSETQ. The CDR3 has 13 residues. The CDR3: CASTQTPNTEAFF. CDR3 DNA: TGCGCCAGCACCCAGACACCTAACACTGAAGCTTTCTTT.

This clone showed up just a few times. The chain links TRBV28 to TRBJ1-6; 7 bases agree with TRBD1. Trimming took 2 bases from V and 8 from J; bases not matched to a gene: 3. The CDR3 totals 14 residues. In germline, CDR1 is MDHEN, CDR2 SYDVKM. The CDR3 reads CASSLQGDHSPLHF. DNA for the CDR3: TGTGCCAGCAGTTTACAGGGGGACCATTCACCCCTCCACTTT.

This chain joins TRBV29-1 and TRBJ2-7, with TRBD2 matching over 13 bases. Trimming at V came to 7 bases and at J to 4 bases, leaving 10 bases not matched to a gene. Germline CDR1 and CDR2: SQVTM and ANQGSEA. CDR3 length: 15 amino acids. The DNA for the CDR3 is TGCAGCGCCAAAGGGACTAGCGGGATAAAATACGAGCAGTACTTC. Protein: CSAKGTSGIKYEQYF.

The J gene is TRBJ1-4, the V gene TRBV18, with 8 bases identical to TRBD1. CDR1 KGHSH and CDR2 LQKENI come from the germline V gene. This CDR3 has 15 residues. V shed 2 bases and J 5 bases; nucleotides not matched to a gene: 4. The CDR3 sequence: CASSPGQGENEKLFF. As DNA, the CDR3 is TGTGCCAGCTCACCAGGACAGGGAGAAAATGAAAAACTGTTTTTT.

This clone was detected a few times. The chain combines TRBV2 with TRBJ2-2; 11 bases agree with TRBD1. Trimming cost V 5 bases and J 4 bases; bases outside gene matches: 6. The CDR3 is 16 amino acids. Per the germline V gene, CDR1 is SNHLY and CDR2 is FYNNEI. CDR3 nucleotide sequence: TGTGCCAGCAGTCAGGACAGGGGGCCTGCCACCGGGGAGCTGTTTTTT. Translating it yields CASSQDRGPATGELFF. The complete variable domain, with remaining parts taken from reference TRBV2 and TRBJ2-2, reads EPEVTQTPSHQVTQMGQEVILRCVPISNHLYFYWYRQILGQKVEFLVSFYNNEISEKSEIFDDQFSVERPDGSNFTLKIRSTKLEDSAMYFCASSQDRGPATGELFFGEGSRLTVL.

This chain joins TRBV30 and TRBJ1-5; no definite D call. This CDR3 region has 13 residues. CDR1 is GTSNPN, CDR2 SVGIG, per germline (reference sequence). Trimming left V 4 bases short and J 3 bases short, with 10 bases between. CDR3 sequence (DNA): TGTGCCTGGAAGCCCGGGTTCAATCAGCCCCAGCATTTT. Protein: CAWKPGFNQPQHF. Supplemented by reference TRBV30 and TRBJ1-5, the full variable domain reads SQTIHQWPATLVQPVGSPLSLECTVEGTSNPNLYWYRQAAGRGLQLLFYSVGIGQISSEVPQNLSASRPQDRQFILSSKKLLLSDSGFYLCAWKPGFNQPQHFGDGTRLSIL.

The chain is built from TRBV7-3 and TRBJ1-2; TRBD1 aligns across 9 bases. Trimming removed 1 base from V and 7 bases from J; junction bases left unmatched: 7. The CDR3 contains 15 residues. The V gene's germline CDR1 is SGHTA and CDR2 FQGTGA. CDR3 region: CASSLRGRDRVGYTF. The CDR3 bases are TGTGCCAGCAGCTTAAGGGGGAGGGACAGGGTTGGCTACACCTTC.

DNA for the CDR3: TGTGCCAGCAGCTTTTCGACTAGCGGGGGACAAGAGACCCAGTACTTC. As protein: CASSFSTSGGQETQYF. This chain links TRBV7-2 with TRBJ2-5; 12 positions match TRBD2. This CDR3 has 16 residues. The V gene end was trimmed by 3 bases and the J gene end by 2 bases; junction bases not matched to a gene: 4. Germline assignment: CDR1 SGHTA and CDR2 FQGNSA.

The count of this clone is one. This sequence joins TRBV5-1 and TRBJ2-3; 15 bases match TRBD2. The J segment lost 2 bases and the V segment lost 7 bases, leaving 5 bases of the junction unmatched. This CDR3 is built from 16 residues. Germline CDR1 is SGHRS and CDR2 is YFSETQ. The CDR3 protein is CASGTSGGPATDTQYF. The CDR3 bases are TGCGCCAGCGGGACTAGCGGGGGGCCAGCCACAGATACGCAGTATTTT.

This sequence joins TRBV7-2 and TRBJ1-1; 10 bases fit TRBD1. V shed 1 base and J 5 bases; nucleotides not matched to a gene: 1. The CDR3 is made up of 14 amino acids. Germline V CDR1 and CDR2: SGHTA, FQGNSA. CDR3 coding DNA: TGTGCCAGCAGCTTAGAGGGACAGGGGACTGAAGCTTTCTTT. Translated, it gives CASSLEGQGTEAFF.

V is TRBV6-2 or TRBV6-3 and J is TRBJ1-5; the D gene is possibly TRBD1 (5 bases). CDR1 and CDR2 (germline): MNHEY, SVGEGT. V lost 0 bases to trimming and J lost 10 bases, with 19 bases between them. The CDR3 runs 16 residues. CDR3 bases: TGTGCCAGCAGTTACTCGAGGCAGGGAGGGAATGGACCCCAGCATTTT. Translation: CASSYSRQGGNGPQHF.

This chain's CDR3 is CAISDPTRRGSTGELFF. The CDR3 nucleotides read TGTGCCATCAGTGACCCGACCCGCAGGGGCAGCACCGGGGAGCTGTTTTTT. This rearrangement joins TRBV10-3 to TRBJ2-2, with D maybe TRBD1 (6 bases). The CDR3 length is 17 residues. Germline V gene sequence: CDR1 ENHRY, CDR2 SYGVKD. V gave up 3 bases and J gave up 4 bases, with 18 bases separating them.

DNA for the CDR3: TGTGCCACCAGCAGAGTTCGCAGGGGGCTCGAAGAGACCCAGTACTTC. Its translation: CATSRVRRGLEETQYF. The chain uses TRBV15 and TRBJ2-5; 8 bases line up with TRBD1. CDR1 and CDR2 (germline): LNHNV, YYDKDF (reference sequence). V lost 1 base to trimming and J lost 3 bases; unmatched junction nucleotides: 7. This CDR3 comprises 16 residues.

This chain links TRBV6-5 with TRBJ1-5; D unresolved. Germline CDR1 reads MNHEY; CDR2 reads SVGAGI. This CDR3 comprises 13 residues. V lost 6 bases, J lost 7 bases, and 13 bases lay in between. CDR3 loop: CASRAAPGQPQHF. CDR3 DNA: TGTGCCAGCAGGGCGGCACCCGGGCAGCCCCAGCATTTT.